The T cell receptor (beta chain) under discussion was sequenced for a study of T cell changes during pregnancy in multiple sclerosis. Sequencing used immunoSEQ multiplex PCR; TCRdb keeps in-frame clones, though not all of them. The sample has around 63,000 clones; roughly 92% are singletons. There are 13 residues in the CDR3. V dropped 6 bases and J dropped 1 base, with 9 bases sitting between them. From germline, CDR1 is SNHLY and CDR2 FYNNEI. This chain uses TRBV2 with TRBJ1-1; D is perhaps TRBD1 (5 bases). The sample in question was CD8+ T cells from peripheral blood mononuclear cells, obtained in the third trimester of pregnancy. This clonotype was sampled from a female donor in good health, enrolled as a control in a pregnancy study. CDR3 sequence reads: CASRPTANTEAFF. For the CDR3, the DNA is TGTGCCAGCAGGCCGACAGCGAACACTGAAGCTTTCTTT.